This T cell receptor beta chain was captured in a study of vaccination and CD4 T cells after COVID-19. The overall study: Post-diagnosis, post-COVID samples were collected after a median approximately 91 days, ranging 35 to 161. General study points: Only post-vaccination samples contained a median approximately 90% of the reactive clones in convalescent patients.

The Oncomine TCR Beta short-read assay was applied to DNA of cultured CD4+ T cells. Researchers extracted genomic DNA from CD4+ T cells that had been cultured. Each CDR3 protein gets one entry after TCRdb re-called the PCR reads with MiXCR. The repertoire has more than 9,500 distinct CDR3 sequences, approximately 61% of them found once; the top ten carry 8%. Note on this clonotype: Its cognate antigen is unknown.

Germline CDR1 reads MNHEY; CDR2 reads SMNVEV (reference sequence). The CDR3 length is 17 residues. The V end was cut by 0 bases, the J end by 4 bases, with 15 bases between. Specified treatment: approximately 9-day PBMC culture with coronavirus spike peptide pools or control peptides (ViraFEST assay). Antigen-specific T cell expansion with peptide pools preceded TCR sequencing in the ViraFEST approach. This sequence originates from a human donor who had recovered from COVID-19. This chain links TRBV27 with TRBJ2-2; perhaps TRBD2 as D (6 bases). The material sequenced was CD4+ T cells from blood, cultured in vitro. CDR3 in DNA: TGTGCCAGCAGTTTATCATCCCGGACTACTTCCACCGGGGAGCTGTTTTTT. Its protein is CASSLSSRTTSTGELFF.